The 25 T cell receptor beta chains in this list originate from one sample, sequenced in a study of vaccination and CD4 T cells after COVID-19. What these receptors recognize is not known. Oncomine TCR Beta short-read sequencing was applied to DNA from cultured CD4+ T cells. TCRdb independently ran MiXCR on the PCR reads; one entry per CDR3 protein. The table lists over 5,000 distinct CDR3 sequences, about three fifths of them singletons. Described treatment: roughly 11-day PBMC culture with coronavirus spike peptide pools or control peptides (ViraFEST assay). During the years 2011-2018, before the COVID-19 pandemic, the unexposed donor's CD4+ T cells were collected. Input material: CD4+ T cells from blood, cultured in vitro. All receptors come from a human donor in good health.

The rearrangement joins TRBV7-2 to TRBJ1-1, with D possibly TRBD1 on 6 matching bases. Germline CDR1 reads SGHTA; CDR2 reads FQGNSA. This CDR3 contains 15 residues. V dropped 5 bases and J dropped 2 bases, with 15 bases sitting between them. The CDR3: CASSAARGGNTEAFF. Here the CDR3 DNA reads TGTGCCAGCAGCGCGGCCAGGGGAGGAAACACTGAAGCTTTCTTT.

This clonotype showed up just a few times. This chain joins TRBV28 and TRBJ2-2; 8 nucleotides match TRBD1. The CDR3 sequence is 14 residues long. Germline trimming cut 5 bases from V and 4 bases from J; bases unmatched to any gene: 3. From germline, CDR1 is MDHEN and CDR2 SYDVKM. Written as DNA, the CDR3 is TGTGCCAGCAGTCCAGGGGGCAGCACCGGGGAGCTGTTTTTT. Protein sequence: CASSPGGSTGELFF.

In this sample, this clonotype turned up once. The chain is built from TRBV29-1 and TRBJ2-3, with D perhaps TRBD1 (5 bases). The CDR3 length is 13 residues. Trimming took 4 bases from V and 0 from J, leaving 8 bases between them. Per the germline V gene, CDR1 is SQVTM and CDR2 is ANQGSEA. CDR3 bases: TGCAGCGTTGGACAGACCAGCACAGATACGCAGTATTTT. Protein product: CSVGQTSTDTQYF.

By its share, this clonotype is medium-sized (0.01 to 0.1%). The chain uses TRBV7-2 and TRBJ2-5; perhaps TRBD1 as D (5 bases). The V gene lost 2 bases and the J gene lost 8 bases, with 15 bases spanning the gap. Germline assignment: CDR1 SGHTA and CDR2 FQGNSA. The CDR3 has 14 amino acids. CDR3 in DNA: TGTGCCAGCAGCTTATGGCAGGAAAGGGGAACCCAGTACTTC. Its protein product is CASSLWQERGTQYF.

This clonotype was seen once. The J gene is TRBJ2-5, the V gene TRBV7-2; D is perhaps TRBD1 (5 bases). The CDR3 totals 15 residues. V was trimmed by 5 bases and J by 4 bases, leaving 17 bases between them. CDR1 is SGHTA and CDR2 is FQGNSA in the germline V gene. DNA for the CDR3: TGTGCCAGCAGCCCTGTTCGCAGGGCGACAGAGACCCAGTACTTC. Translation gives CASSPVRRATETQYF.

This chain connects TRBV4-3 to TRBJ1-2, with a tentative D call TRBD1 (6 bases). Germline V lookup: CDR1 LGHNA, CDR2 YSLEER. Trimming cost V 2 bases and J 5 bases, with 12 bases left between them. The CDR3 contains 14 residues. The CDR3 loop reads CASSQTGSFYGYTF. CDR3 nucleotide sequence: TGCGCCAGCAGCCAAACAGGGAGCTTTTATGGCTACACCTTC.

Here the CDR3 DNA reads TGTGCCAGCAGCGCGAGGACACTTAGCACAGATACGCAGTATTTT. Translated, it gives CASSARTLSTDTQYF. This chain connects TRBV9 to TRBJ2-3, with D perhaps matching TRBD1 (5 bases). The germline V and J ends were trimmed by 3 bases and 0 bases, with 11 bases remaining between them. CDR1 is SGDLS, CDR2 YYNGEE, per germline. The CDR3 contains 15 residues.

This clonotype was observed a single time. The rearrangement links TRBV20-1 to TRBJ2-3, with 10 nucleotides matching TRBD2. Germline V gene data show CDR1 as DFQATT and CDR2 as SNEGSKA (reference sequence). This CDR3 comprises 14 residues. The junction had 6 bases not matched to a gene; V was cut back by 7 bases and J by 2 bases. The CDR3 nucleotides are TGCAGTGGGGTAGCGGGAGGATTCACAGATACGCAGTATTTT. Protein product: CSGVAGGFTDTQYF.

The chain recombines TRBV18 with TRBJ1-1; D is unclear. Trimming left V 4 bases short and J 1 base short, with 7 bases between. Germline CDR1 and CDR2: KGHSH and LQKENI. The CDR3 spans 13 residues. CDR3 nucleotides: TGTGCCAGCTCACAAACATGGAACACTGAAGCTTTCTTT. This sequence encodes CASSQTWNTEAFF.

The rearrangement joins TRBV3-1 to TRBJ1-2, with TRBD1 identical over 8 bases. This CDR3 spans 15 amino acids. The J segment lost 8 bases and the V segment lost 1 base, leaving 9 bases of the junction unmatched. The germline gives CDR1 LGHDT, CDR2 YNNKEL (reference sequence). The CDR3 sequence: CASSQGAGGALGYTF. The DNA of the CDR3 is TGTGCCAGCAGCCAAGGGGCAGGGGGCGCCCTGGGCTACACCTTC.

This clonotype was detected a few times. This rearrangement joins TRBV28 to TRBJ2-7, with TRBD1 identical over 8 bases. This CDR3 is 16 amino acids long. CDR1 and CDR2 (germline): MDHEN, SYDVKM. V trimming: 3 bases; J trimming: 2 bases; junction bases outside the gene matches: 9. Here the CDR3 DNA reads TGTGCCAGCAGTTTCCGACAGGGGTCCGTAGCCTACGAGCAGTACTTC. Translated: CASSFRQGSVAYEQYF.

This clonotype was counted between two and nine times. In DNA form, the CDR3 reads TGTGCCAGCAGTTTTATCGGGGACAGCCATAATTCACCCCTCCACTTT. As protein: CASSFIGDSHNSPLHF. The chain couples TRBV27 to TRBJ1-6; 7 bases are shared with TRBD1. V trimming: 3 bases; J trimming: 5 bases; junction bases outside the gene matches: 7. The germline V gene has CDR1 MNHEY and CDR2 SMNVEV (reference sequence). This CDR3 comprises 16 residues.

The chain joins TRBV29-1 to TRBJ2-5, with 7 bases that match TRBD2. V shed 4 bases and J 6 bases; nucleotides not matched to a gene: 8. The germline gives CDR1 SQVTM, CDR2 ANQGSEA. There are 13 residues in the CDR3. The CDR3 here is CSVVSPGRKTQYF. For the CDR3, the DNA is TGCAGCGTTGTCAGCCCCGGGAGGAAGACCCAGTACTTC.

V and J are TRBV6-1 and TRBJ1-2; 7 bases fit TRBD1. The germline V gene encodes CDR1 MNHNS and CDR2 SASEGT. This CDR3 spans 14 amino acids. V was pared by 6 bases and J by 0 bases, with 4 bases of the junction left unmatched. CDR3 in DNA: TGTGCCAGCAGGAACAGGGGACCTAACTATGGCTACACCTTC. This translates into CASRNRGPNYGYTF.

The chain links TRBV7-6 to TRBJ2-2, with 8 bases that match TRBD2. V shed 1 base, J shed 6 bases, and the junction held 1 base outside the gene matches. The CDR3 has 14 residues. Germline CDR1 is SGHVS and CDR2 is FNYEAQ. This CDR3 is CASSLVAGPGELFF. The CDR3 coding sequence is TGTGCCAGCAGCTTAGTAGCGGGGCCCGGGGAGCTGTTTTTT.

This clonotype is hyperexpanded by share. V usage is TRBV15 and J usage is TRBJ1-1; D gene ambiguous. Germline loops: CDR1 LNHNV, CDR2 YYDKDF (reference sequence). This CDR3 has 14 amino acids. V lost 0 bases and J lost 0, with 5 bases in between. The CDR3 loop is CATSRDLVNTEAFF. The DNA for the CDR3 is TGTGCCACCAGCAGAGATCTGGTGAACACTGAAGCTTTCTTT.

The chain employs TRBV19 and TRBJ1-2; D is uncertain. The V gene's germline CDR1 is LNHDA and CDR2 SQIVND (reference sequence). The CDR3 runs to 12 residues. Trimming removed 8 bases from V and 1 base from J, with 8 bases in between. The CDR3 sequence is CASRGNNYGYTF. In DNA, the CDR3 is TGTGCCAGTCGAGGCAATAACTATGGCTACACCTTC.

The chain couples TRBV7-2 to TRBJ2-2; D is uncertain. Trimming left V 1 base short and J 6 bases short, with 15 bases between. The CDR3 is 16 residues long. Per the germline V gene, CDR1 is SGHTA and CDR2 is FQGNSA. The CDR3 region has the DNA TGTGCCAGCAGCTTAGGTGCTATGGTGACCGCCGGGGAGCTGTTTTTT. The encoded protein is CASSLGAMVTAGELFF.

The rearrangement links TRBV28 to TRBJ2-2; tentatively, D is TRBD1 (6 bases). The length of the CDR3 is 15 residues. The V gene lost 3 bases and the J gene lost 7 bases, with 15 bases spanning the gap. Germline V gives CDR1 MDHEN, CDR2 SYDVKM. The CDR3 DNA sequence: TGTGCCAGCAGTTTCGTGGGGCAGGGGAACGGGGAGCTGTTTTTT. Amino acids: CASSFVGQGNGELFF.

This chain joins TRBV20-1 and TRBJ2-4, with 9 bases that match TRBD1. CDR1 and CDR2 (germline): DFQATT, SNEGSKA (reference sequence). There are 14 residues in the CDR3. V gave up 0 bases and J gave up 5 bases; unmatched junction bases: 2. CDR3 DNA: TGCAGTGCTAGAGATAGGACAGGGGAAAACATTCAGTACTTC. Translating it yields CSARDRTGENIQYF.

This clonotype was counted a few times. This sequence joins TRBV20-1 and TRBJ2-3; 10 bases agree with TRBD2. The germline V gene has CDR1 DFQATT and CDR2 SNEGSKA (reference sequence). The CDR3 has 15 residues. The ends lost 5 bases at V and 3 bases at J; junction bases unmatched: 8. CDR3 protein: CSAGLAGESTDTQYF. In DNA, the CDR3 is TGCAGTGCTGGGCTAGCGGGGGAATCGACAGATACGCAGTATTTT.

The V and J genes are TRBV4-1 and TRBJ2-1; 9 positions agree with TRBD2. The germline gives CDR1 MGHRA, CDR2 YSYEKL. The CDR3 totals 14 residues. This CDR3 is CATAVLAGLNEQFF. In nucleotides, the CDR3 is TGCGCGACAGCAGTCCTAGCGGGGTTGAATGAGCAGTTCTTC.

This chain uses TRBV27 with TRBJ1-6, with 7 bases matching TRBD1. V shed 5 bases and J 6 bases; nucleotides not matched to a gene: 10. CDR1 is MNHEY and CDR2 is SMNVEV in the germline V gene (reference sequence). This CDR3 has 16 residues. The CDR3 DNA sequence: TGTGCCAGCAGTCCCCCCCTGGGACAGTCTAATTCACCCCTCCACTTT. It yields the protein CASSPPLGQSNSPLHF.

This chain links TRBV20-1 with TRBJ1-1; D remains ambiguous. The germline V and J ends were trimmed by 0 bases and 3 bases, with 14 bases remaining between them. In germline, CDR1 is DFQATT, CDR2 SNEGSKA (reference sequence). The CDR3 is made up of 15 amino acids. The CDR3 nucleotides are TGCAGTGCTAGAGATTCGTTTAGCGGCTACACTGAAGCTTTCTTT. Encoded protein: CSARDSFSGYTEAFF.

V usage is TRBV19 and J usage is TRBJ2-3; 10 bases map to TRBD2. The trim removed 3 bases at V and 3 bases at J, leaving 6 bases unmatched. CDR1 LNHDA and CDR2 SQIVND come from the germline V gene (reference sequence). The CDR3 is 16 amino acids. The CDR3 coding sequence is TGTGCCAGTAGTATGAGTAGCGGGAGGTGGACAGATACGCAGTATTTT. Its protein product is CASSMSSGRWTDTQYF.